The clone carrying this T cell receptor beta chain occurred a few times. These data originate in a study of blood T cell repertoires in COVID-19. Whole-study context: The United States, Italy and Spain were the sources of the acute and convalescent COVID-19 samples. In each case, the material was cDNA or gDNA derived from T cells, B-cell-depleted T cells, or PBMCs.

In the authors' methods: Reference gene primer amplification gave estimated nucleated cell counts. Assay: immunoSEQ multiplex PCR; the TCRdb copy retains only in-frame clones and omits some. That table supplies the V and J calls and clone size; D and trimming were determined from the DNA. The sample lists some 49,000 clones; roughly 79% were seen once. In germline, CDR1 is MDHEN, CDR2 SYDVKM. This CDR3 comprises 15 residues. The V end was cut by 2 bases, the J end by 10 bases, with 15 bases between. Patients from Seattle were sampled longitudinally, starting during active infection. The chain is built from TRBV28 and TRBJ1-6; no clear D. The sequenced material came from peripheral blood. The clonotype was recovered from a woman at least 80 years old with COVID-19, enrolled during active disease. Here the CDR3 reads CASSLARTTWSPLHF. CDR3 sequence (DNA): TGTGCCAGCAGTTTAGCACGGACTACCTGGTCACCCCTCCACTTT. Complete variable domain (other parts from reference TRBV28 and TRBJ1-6): DVKVTQSSRYLVKRTGEKVFLECVQDMDHENMFWYRQDPGLGLRLIYFSYDVKMKEKGDIPEGYSVSREKKERFSLILESASTNQTSMYLCASSLARTTWSPLHFGNGTRLTVT.